The 23 T cell receptor beta chains below all came from one sample that was sequenced in a study of blood T cells in healthy people across ages. PCR was performed a second time for about 7 to 12 cycles using a sample-barcoded 5' primer and a J-beta primer mix. TCRdb analysed the 5' RACE reads with MiXCR anew, one entry per CDR3 protein. The sample carries 850,000 to 1,100,000 distinct CDR3 sequences, 30% to 40% recorded once. Material: blood. The source of these receptors is a man younger than 35 in good health.

This clonotype was recorded at least ten times. V is TRBV20-1 and J is TRBJ2-1; D tentatively fits TRBD1 or TRBD2 (5 bases each). V lost 5 bases, J lost 6 bases, and 8 bases lay in between. Germline values: CDR1 DFQATT, CDR2 SNEGSKA (reference sequence). The CDR3 totals 11 residues. CDR3 region: CSAPGTNEQFF. In nucleotides, the CDR3 is TGCAGTGCTCCCGGGACCAATGAGCAGTTCTTC.

In this sample, this clonotype turned up a few times. This rearrangement joins TRBV30 to TRBJ2-1; TRBD2 is a possible D gene (6 bases). V lost 7 bases to trimming and J lost 7 bases, with 14 bases between them. The CDR3 length is 12 residues. CDR1 is GTSNPN, CDR2 SVGIG, per germline (reference sequence). CDR3 in DNA: TGTGCCTTAGGAGGGGCCGCAAATGAGCAGTTCTTC. It yields the protein CALGGAANEQFF.

This clonotype was seen a handful of times. This chain links TRBV7-3 with TRBJ2-1; D not certain. This CDR3 has 15 amino acids. CDR1 and CDR2 from the germline V gene are SGHTA and FQGTGA. V lost 0 bases to trimming and J lost 4 bases, with 10 bases between them. The CDR3 DNA reads as TGTGCCAGCAGCTTAACGTTTGGGGAATACAATGAGCAGTTCTTC. Its translation is CASSLTFGEYNEQFF.

The chain links TRBV10-3 to TRBJ2-1, with D perhaps TRBD1 or TRBD2 (5 bases each). CDR1 ENHRY and CDR2 SYGVKD come from the germline V gene. This CDR3 comprises 14 residues. V was pared by 5 bases and J by 5 bases, with 13 bases between. This CDR3 is CAISPTGTNNEQFF. The CDR3 DNA reads TGTGCCATCAGTCCGACCGGGACCAACAATGAGCAGTTCTTC.

This rearrangement joins TRBV4-3 to TRBJ1-1; 9 bases agree with TRBD1. The length of the CDR3 is 16 residues. Unmatched junction bases numbered 7, after V lost 5 bases and J lost 0 bases. Germline CDR1 and CDR2: LGHNA and YSLEER. The CDR3 sequence is CASSRGTGNMNTEAFF. CDR3 nucleotides: TGCGCCAGCAGCAGGGGGACAGGGAACATGAACACTGAAGCTTTCTTT.

This clonotype was seen once. This chain connects TRBV19 to TRBJ2-2; 8 bases are a match to TRBD1. In germline, CDR1 is LNHDA, CDR2 SQIVND (reference sequence). The CDR3 sequence is 16 residues long. The ends lost 8 bases at V and 5 bases at J; junction bases unmatched: 13. The CDR3 bases are TGTGCCAGTCGAGGACCAGGGGGCGGTAGGACCGGGGAGCTGTTTTTT. Translated: CASRGPGGGRTGELFF.

As concerns this clonotype: This could be a read error, since a much larger clone is one nucleotide away. The J gene is TRBJ2-1, the V gene TRBV6-2 or TRBV6-3; D perhaps matches TRBD1 (5 bases). Germline CDR1 reads MNHEY; CDR2 reads SVGEGT. The V and J ends lost 6 bases and 6 bases respectively, with 18 bases between them. CDR3 length equals 15 residues. This CDR3 is CASRRTQGSRNEQFF. The CDR3 bases are TGTGCCAGCAGAAGGACCCAGGGTTCTCGCAATGAGCAGTTCTTC.

This clonotype was counted only a few times. This chain uses TRBV4-3 with TRBJ2-5; 7 bases fit TRBD1. CDR3 length equals 13 residues. The V gene end was trimmed by 3 bases and the J gene end by 4 bases; junction bases not matched to a gene: 2. Germline V gene lookup returns CDR1 LGHNA and CDR2 YSLEER. The chain's CDR3 is CASSQNRGETQYF. Written as DNA, the CDR3 is TGCGCCAGCAGCCAGAACAGGGGAGAGACCCAGTACTTC.

V and J are TRBV25-1 and TRBJ1-4; 7 bases map to TRBD1. Trimming removed 3 bases from V and 4 bases from J; junction bases left unmatched: 11. CDR3 length: 17 amino acids. Germline values: CDR1 MGHDK, CDR2 SYGVNS. In nucleotides, the CDR3 is TGTGCCAGCAGTGACTTCCCTACAGGGGCCTATAATGAAAAACTGTTTTTT. It codes for CASSDFPTGAYNEKLFF.

This clonotype was picked up many times. CDR3 nucleotide sequence: TGTGCCAGCAGTTACTTGGACAGATCCAATGAGCAGTTCTTC. Translating gives CASSYLDRSNEQFF. The rearrangement uses TRBV6-2 or TRBV6-3 and TRBJ2-1; D may be TRBD1 (6 bases). Trimming left V 1 base short and J 6 bases short, with 10 bases between. Germline assignment: CDR1 MNHEY and CDR2 SVGEGT. This CDR3 contains 14 residues.

The J gene is TRBJ2-3, the V gene TRBV7-2; a possible D gene is TRBD1 (6 bases). The ends were cut back, 5 bases at V and 6 bases at J, with 15 bases in the middle. In germline, CDR1 is SGHTA, CDR2 FQGNSA. The CDR3 covers 14 residues. The CDR3, as DNA: TGTGCCAGCAGCGCGGACAGCATTCGGGATACGCAGTATTTT. This codes for CASSADSIRDTQYF.

V usage is TRBV13 and J usage is TRBJ2-3; the D gene is possibly TRBD2 (6 bases). CDR1 PRHDT and CDR2 FYEKMQ come from the germline V gene (reference sequence). V dropped 6 bases and J dropped 1 base, with 17 bases sitting between them. The CDR3 is made up of 16 amino acids. CDR3 loop: CASSSNRDWGTDTQYF. The CDR3 coding sequence is TGTGCCAGCAGTTCAAACCGGGACTGGGGCACAGATACGCAGTATTTT.

The V gene is TRBV5-1, the J gene TRBJ2-3, with D perhaps TRBD1 (6 bases). Trimming stripped 4 bases from V and 4 bases from J, with 16 bases between. The CDR3 has 15 residues. In germline, CDR1 is SGHRS, CDR2 YFSETQ. Here the CDR3 DNA reads TGCGCCAGCAGCGATGAGGGGGTTCCGGCAGATACGCAGTATTTT. It translates to CASSDEGVPADTQYF.

This clonotype was found a few times. This chain links TRBV18 with TRBJ2-5; D perhaps matches TRBD1 (5 bases). Germline V gene lookup returns CDR1 KGHSH and CDR2 LQKENI. V lost 4 bases, J lost 2 bases, and 11 bases lay in between. This CDR3 spans 14 amino acids. The CDR3 region is CASSRTTAQETQYF. The CDR3 nucleotides read TGTGCCAGCTCACGGACAACCGCACAAGAGACCCAGTACTTC.

Regarding this clonotype: The junction departs from germline at one end; a sequencing error may be responsible. The chain uses TRBV5-1 and TRBJ2-5; D gene uncertain. Germline V CDR1 and CDR2: SGHRS, YFSETQ. The CDR3 is made up of 11 amino acids. CDR3 sequence (DNA): TGCGCCGGCAGCTTGGGGGAGACCCAGTACTTC. It is translated as CAGSLGETQYF.

Comment on this clonotype: A junction end diverges from the germline sequence, so it may reflect a read error. The J gene is TRBJ2-3, the V gene TRBV10-3; D could derive from TRBD1 or TRBD2 (6 bases each). CDR1 is ENHRY, CDR2 SYGVKD, per germline. The CDR3 covers 17 residues. Here the CDR3 reads CAIGESTPGASTDTQYF. CDR3 DNA: TGTGCCATCGGTGAGTCGACGCCGGGGGCAAGCACGGATACGCAGTATTTT.

The rearrangement uses TRBV28 and TRBJ2-1; 7 bases are shared with TRBD1. Germline CDR1 is MDHEN and CDR2 is SYDVKM. J lost 5 bases, V lost 8 bases, and 9 bases had no gene match. CDR3 length: 14 amino acids. The CDR3 bases are TGTGCCAGCCAATTCGGGACAGCCGACAATGAGCAGTTCTTC. Translated: CASQFGTADNEQFF.

V gene TRBV9 combines with J gene TRBJ2-5; TRBD2 is a possible D gene (6 bases). Per the germline V gene, CDR1 is SGDLS and CDR2 is YYNGEE. There are 14 residues in the CDR3. With 0 bases removed from V and 5 bases from J, the gap between germline ends came to 11 bases. CDR3 region: CASSVEVGRETQYF. The CDR3 region has the DNA TGTGCCAGCAGCGTAGAGGTAGGGAGGGAGACCCAGTACTTC.

This clonotype was recorded a few times. The J gene is TRBJ1-2, the V gene TRBV28; TRBD1 might be the D (6 bases). The V gene lost 2 bases and the J gene lost 4 bases, with 11 bases spanning the gap. This CDR3 is 14 amino acids long. The V gene's germline CDR1 is MDHEN and CDR2 SYDVKM. CDR3 region: CASSLAETGYGYTF. The DNA of the CDR3 is TGTGCCAGCAGTTTAGCGGAGACAGGCTATGGCTACACCTTC.

The V and J genes are TRBV4-3 and TRBJ1-2; TRBD1 matches 7 bases. CDR1 and CDR2 (germline): LGHNA, YSLEER. Trimming at V came to 3 bases and at J to 5 bases, leaving 9 bases not matched to a gene. The CDR3 is made up of 15 amino acids. The CDR3 bases are TGCGCCAGCAGCCAGCAGCACGGACAGGATTATGGCTACACCTTC. As protein: CASSQQHGQDYGYTF.

Only a few counts were recorded for this clonotype. The genes are TRBV10-1 and TRBJ2-5; 7 bases agree with TRBD1. The J call may be wrong; the DNA end is better matched by TRBJ2-7. From germline, CDR1 is WNHNN and CDR2 SYGVQD (reference sequence). The CDR3 covers 15 residues. The CDR3 nucleotides are TGCGCCAAGCCATCTCGGACAGGAATGAACTACGAGCAGTACTTC. As protein: CAKPSRTGMNYEQYF.

This clonotype was seen only a few times. The chain couples TRBV6-5 to TRBJ2-3; weak D call: TRBD2 (5 bases). CDR3 size: 13 residues. Trimming took off 7 bases at V and 1 base at J, with 9 bases between the two ends. Germline loops: CDR1 MNHEY, CDR2 SVGAGI. CDR3 region: CASMIGGTDTQYF. The CDR3 DNA is TGTGCCAGCATGATCGGGGGCACAGATACGCAGTATTTT.

With regard to this clonotype: Possible read error: a much larger clone is one base away. V usage is TRBV29-1 and J usage is TRBJ1-2; no clear D gene. Germline CDR1 SQVTM, CDR2 ANQGSEA. Deletions cut 4 bases from V and 4 bases from J, with 13 bases between. The CDR3 extends over 13 amino acids. CDR3 sequence reads: CSVARRMTYGYTF. DNA for the CDR3: TGCAGCGTTGCAAGAAGGATGACCTATGGCTACACCTTC.